One sample yielded the 3 T cell receptor beta chains listed below, sequenced in a study of T cells in localized non-small cell lung cancer (TCRdb year 2020). Library generation was performed with the immunoSEQ multiplex PCR assay. TCRdb took over this immuneACCESS table, retaining in-frame rearrangements with V and J assigned. Such tables are incomplete; in checked studies, under half of the missing clones stem from an unresolved V gene, and the remainder is unexplained. The sample contains about 4,000 clones, roughly a quarter of them found a single time. Around 13% of the sample comes from the top ten. The sequences come from lung tumor tissue, collected before any cancer treatment. The receptors come from a man aged 35 to 69 with stage II lung adenocarcinoma.

By share, this clone ranks as large. The CDR3 loop is CSVQSPGSYGYTF. In DNA, the CDR3 is TGCAGCGTTCAAAGCCCAGGATCCTATGGCTACACCTTC. The chain carries TRBV29-1 and TRBJ1-2; no clear D gene. With 5 bases removed from V and 4 bases from J, the gap between germline ends came to 14 bases. This CDR3 region has 13 residues. CDR1 and CDR2 from the germline V gene are SQVTM and ANQGSEA. Supplemented by reference TRBV29-1 and TRBJ1-2, the full variable domain reads SAVISQKPSRDICQRGTSLTIQCQVDSQVTMMFWYRQQPGQSLTLIATANQGSEATYESGFVIDKFPISRPNLTFSTLTVSNMSPEDSSIYLCSVQSPGSYGYTFGSGTRLTVV.

The J gene is TRBJ2-1, the V gene TRBV30, with no clear D. Germline-derived CDR1 and CDR2 are GTSNPN and SVGIG (reference sequence). The CDR3 extends over 13 amino acids. Trimming took off 5 bases at V and 0 bases at J, with 8 bases between the two ends. The CDR3 coding sequence is TGTGCCTGGGACGTTAGCTCCTACAATGAGCAGTTCTTC. Its translation: CAWDVSSYNEQFF.

This clone has more than one count but fewer than ten. The CDR3: CASSAQGNYGYTF. The CDR3 bases are TGTGCCAGCAGTGCACAGGGGAACTATGGCTACACCTTC. V gene TRBV6-8 combines with J gene TRBJ1-2; 7 bases align to TRBD1. The germline gives CDR1 MNHGY, CDR2 SAAAGT. The CDR3 covers 13 residues. Losses at the gene ends were 5 bases for V and 2 bases for J; bases not matched to a gene: 2.